This T cell receptor beta chain originates from a study of control samples from healthy donors and cancer patients. The protocol was immunoSEQ multiplex PCR, while the TCRdb copy is restricted to in-frame clones and leaves out a portion. The table records around 80,000 clones, over 75% of them present only once. This CDR3 comprises 14 residues. Germline lookup yields CDR1 SNHLY and CDR2 FYNNEI. The ends were cut back, 7 bases at V and 6 bases at J, with 18 bases in the middle. The chain is built from TRBV2 and TRBJ2-5, with a possible D match to TRBD2 (5 bases). The sequencing input was blood. The clonotype was recovered from a man aged 45-65 years in good health. CDR3 bases: TGTGCCAGCACCCCGGAGGCCGTGCAAAAGACCCAGTACTTC. Translation gives CASTPEAVQKTQYF.